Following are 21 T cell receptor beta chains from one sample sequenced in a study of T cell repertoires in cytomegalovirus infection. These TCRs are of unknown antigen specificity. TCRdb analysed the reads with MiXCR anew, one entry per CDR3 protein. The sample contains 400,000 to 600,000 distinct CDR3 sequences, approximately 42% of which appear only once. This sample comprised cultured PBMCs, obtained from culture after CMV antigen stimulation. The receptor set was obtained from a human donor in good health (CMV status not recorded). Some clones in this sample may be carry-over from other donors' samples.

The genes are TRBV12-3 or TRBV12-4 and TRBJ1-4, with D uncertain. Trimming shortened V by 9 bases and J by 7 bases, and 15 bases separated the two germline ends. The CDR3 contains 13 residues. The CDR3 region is CASGSTVGEKLFF. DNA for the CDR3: TGTGCCAGTGGCTCCACCGTGGGTGAAAAACTGTTTTTT.

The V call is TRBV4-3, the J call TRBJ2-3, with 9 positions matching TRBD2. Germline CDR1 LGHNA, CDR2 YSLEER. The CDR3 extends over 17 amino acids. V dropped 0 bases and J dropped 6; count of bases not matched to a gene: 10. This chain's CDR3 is CASSQDLVAGVADTQYF. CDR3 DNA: TGCGCCAGCAGCCAAGATCTGGTAGCGGGAGTGGCGGATACGCAGTATTTT.

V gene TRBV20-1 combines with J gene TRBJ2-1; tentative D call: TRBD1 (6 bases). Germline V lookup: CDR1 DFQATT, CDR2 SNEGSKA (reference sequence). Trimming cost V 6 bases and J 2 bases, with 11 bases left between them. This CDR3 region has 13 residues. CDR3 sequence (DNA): TGCAGTGCCGCGCAGGGGACCTACAATGAGCAGTTCTTC. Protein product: CSAAQGTYNEQFF.

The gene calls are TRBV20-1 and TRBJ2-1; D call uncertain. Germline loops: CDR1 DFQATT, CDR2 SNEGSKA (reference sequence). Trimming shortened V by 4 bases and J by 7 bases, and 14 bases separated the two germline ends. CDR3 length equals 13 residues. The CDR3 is CSATSSSFNEQFF. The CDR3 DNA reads TGCAGTGCTACATCCTCTTCATTTAATGAGCAGTTCTTC.

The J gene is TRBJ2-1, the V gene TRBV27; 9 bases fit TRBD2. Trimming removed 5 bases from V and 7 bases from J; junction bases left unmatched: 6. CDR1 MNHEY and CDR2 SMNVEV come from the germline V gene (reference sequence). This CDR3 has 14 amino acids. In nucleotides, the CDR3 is TGTGCCAGCAGTAGCGGGGGGCCCCTAAATGAGCAGTTCTTC. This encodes CASSSGGPLNEQFF.

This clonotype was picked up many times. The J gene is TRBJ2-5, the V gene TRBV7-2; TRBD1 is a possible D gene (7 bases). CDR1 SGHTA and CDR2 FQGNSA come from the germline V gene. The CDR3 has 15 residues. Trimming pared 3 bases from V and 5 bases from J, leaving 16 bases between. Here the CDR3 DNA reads TGTGCCAGCAGCTTGATGCCAGGGGGAGGTGAGACCCAGTACTTC. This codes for CASSLMPGGGETQYF.

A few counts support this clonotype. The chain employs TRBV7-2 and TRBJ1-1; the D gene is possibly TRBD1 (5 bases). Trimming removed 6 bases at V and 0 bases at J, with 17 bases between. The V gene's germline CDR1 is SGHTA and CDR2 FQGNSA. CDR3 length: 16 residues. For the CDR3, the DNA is TGTGCCAGCAGTTCCGCAGGGCTTAAGATGAACACTGAAGCTTTCTTT. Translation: CASSSAGLKMNTEAFF.

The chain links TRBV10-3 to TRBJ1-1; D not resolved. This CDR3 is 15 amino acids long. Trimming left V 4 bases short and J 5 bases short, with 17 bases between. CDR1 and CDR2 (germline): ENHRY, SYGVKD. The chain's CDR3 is CAISGGGRWGTEAFF. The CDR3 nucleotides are TGTGCCATCAGTGGAGGTGGGAGGTGGGGAACTGAAGCTTTCTTT.

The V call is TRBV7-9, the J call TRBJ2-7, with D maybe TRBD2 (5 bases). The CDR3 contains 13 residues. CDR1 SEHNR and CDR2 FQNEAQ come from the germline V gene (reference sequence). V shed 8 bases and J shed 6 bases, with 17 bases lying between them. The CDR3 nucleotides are TGTGCCAGCCGGGGTTCTGTTGAAGTCGAGCAGTACTTC. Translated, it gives CASRGSVEVEQYF.

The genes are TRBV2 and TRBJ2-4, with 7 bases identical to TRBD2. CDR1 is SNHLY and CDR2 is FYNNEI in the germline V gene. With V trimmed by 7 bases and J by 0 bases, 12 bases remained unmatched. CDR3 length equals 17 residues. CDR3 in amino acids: CASIPYPGGLAKNIQYF. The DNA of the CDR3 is TGTGCCAGCATTCCCTACCCGGGGGGACTAGCCAAAAACATTCAGTACTTC.

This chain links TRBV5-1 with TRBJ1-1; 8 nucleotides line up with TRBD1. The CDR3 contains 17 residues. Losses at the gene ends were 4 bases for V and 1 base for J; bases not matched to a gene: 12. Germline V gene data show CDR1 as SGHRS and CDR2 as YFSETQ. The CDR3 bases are TGCGCCAGCAGCAGGGGGGACAGGTTTTTTCGGAACACTGAAGCTTTCTTT. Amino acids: CASSRGDRFFRNTEAFF.

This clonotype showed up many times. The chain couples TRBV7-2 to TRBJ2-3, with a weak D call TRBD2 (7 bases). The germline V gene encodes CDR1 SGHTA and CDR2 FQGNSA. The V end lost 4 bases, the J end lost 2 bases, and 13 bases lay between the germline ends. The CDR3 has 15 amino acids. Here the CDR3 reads CASSWGGRITDTQYF. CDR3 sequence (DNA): TGTGCCAGCAGCTGGGGGGGGCGTATCACAGATACGCAGTATTTT.

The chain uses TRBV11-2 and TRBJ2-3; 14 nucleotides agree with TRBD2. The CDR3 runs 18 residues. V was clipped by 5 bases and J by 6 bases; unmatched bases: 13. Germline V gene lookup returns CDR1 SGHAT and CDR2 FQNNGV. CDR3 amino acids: CASSLRTSGRPWRDTQYF. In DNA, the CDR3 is TGTGCCAGCAGCCTCCGGACTAGCGGGAGGCCTTGGCGGGATACGCAGTATTTT.

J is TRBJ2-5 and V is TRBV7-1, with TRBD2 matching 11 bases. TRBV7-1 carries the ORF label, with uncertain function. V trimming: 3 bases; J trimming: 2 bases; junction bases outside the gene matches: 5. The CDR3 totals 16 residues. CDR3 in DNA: TGTGCCAGCAGCTCTCCGGGACTAGCGGATCAAGAGACCCAGTACTTC. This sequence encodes CASSSPGLADQETQYF.

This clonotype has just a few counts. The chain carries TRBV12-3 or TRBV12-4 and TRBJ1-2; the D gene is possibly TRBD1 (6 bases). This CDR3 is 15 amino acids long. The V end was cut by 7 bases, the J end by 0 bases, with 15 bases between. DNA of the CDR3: TGTGCCAGCACCCGAGACAGGCCTCCTAACTATGGCTACACCTTC. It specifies CASTRDRPPNYGYTF.

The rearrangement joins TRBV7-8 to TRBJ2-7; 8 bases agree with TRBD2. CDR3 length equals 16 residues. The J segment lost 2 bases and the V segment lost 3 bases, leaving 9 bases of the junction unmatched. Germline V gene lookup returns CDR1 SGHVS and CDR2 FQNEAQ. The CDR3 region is CASSLFHAGGTYEQYF. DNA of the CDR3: TGTGCCAGCAGCTTGTTTCATGCGGGAGGAACCTACGAGCAGTACTTC.

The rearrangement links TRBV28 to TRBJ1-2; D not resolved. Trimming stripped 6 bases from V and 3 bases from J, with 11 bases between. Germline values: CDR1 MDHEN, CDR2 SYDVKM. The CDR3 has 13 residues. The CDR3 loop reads CASSPPTHYGYTF. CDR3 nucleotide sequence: TGTGCCAGCAGCCCGCCCACTCACTATGGCTACACCTTC.

The chain's CDR3 is CASSLRGPRQYF. CDR3 DNA: TGTGCCAGCAGCTTAAGGGGACCTAGGCAGTACTTC. The chain combines TRBV7-2 with TRBJ2-7; perhaps D is TRBD1 or TRBD2 (5 bases each). The CDR3 covers 12 residues. CDR1 is SGHTA, CDR2 FQGNSA, per germline. Trimming pared 2 bases from V and 9 bases from J, leaving 11 bases between.

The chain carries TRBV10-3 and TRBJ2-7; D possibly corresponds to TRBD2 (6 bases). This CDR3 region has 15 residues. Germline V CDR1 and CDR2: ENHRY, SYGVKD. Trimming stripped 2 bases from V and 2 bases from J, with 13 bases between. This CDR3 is CAISEGLQRAYEQYF. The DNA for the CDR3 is TGTGCCATCAGTGAGGGACTACAAAGGGCCTACGAGCAGTACTTC.

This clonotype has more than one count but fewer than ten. The CDR3 nucleotides are TGCGCCAGCAGCCAAGGGACCGGACAAAATTCACCCCTCCACTTT. Translated: CASSQGTGQNSPLHF. The J gene is TRBJ1-6, the V gene TRBV4-3; perhaps TRBD1 as D (5 bases). Per the germline V gene, CDR1 is LGHNA and CDR2 is YSLEER. The CDR3 has 15 residues. V shed 1 base and J shed 7 bases, with 11 bases lying between them.

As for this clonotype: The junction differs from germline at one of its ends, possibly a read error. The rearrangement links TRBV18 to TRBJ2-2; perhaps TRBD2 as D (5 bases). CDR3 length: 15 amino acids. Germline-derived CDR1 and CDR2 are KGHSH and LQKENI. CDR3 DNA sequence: TGTGCCAGCTCAGCCGTGGGGTTCCCCACCGGGGAGCTGCTTTTT. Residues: CASSAVGFPTGELLF.